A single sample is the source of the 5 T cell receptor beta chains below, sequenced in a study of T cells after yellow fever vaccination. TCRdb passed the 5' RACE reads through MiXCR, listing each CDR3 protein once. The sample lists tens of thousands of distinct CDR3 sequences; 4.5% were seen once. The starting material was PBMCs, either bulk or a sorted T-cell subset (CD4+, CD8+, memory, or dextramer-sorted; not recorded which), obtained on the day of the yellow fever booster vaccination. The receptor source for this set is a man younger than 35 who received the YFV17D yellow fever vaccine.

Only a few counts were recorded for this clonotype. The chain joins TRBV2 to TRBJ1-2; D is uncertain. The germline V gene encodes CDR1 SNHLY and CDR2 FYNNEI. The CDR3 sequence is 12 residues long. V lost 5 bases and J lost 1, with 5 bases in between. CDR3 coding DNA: TGTGCCAGCAGTATTTATAACTATGGCTACACCTTC. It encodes CASSIYNYGYTF.

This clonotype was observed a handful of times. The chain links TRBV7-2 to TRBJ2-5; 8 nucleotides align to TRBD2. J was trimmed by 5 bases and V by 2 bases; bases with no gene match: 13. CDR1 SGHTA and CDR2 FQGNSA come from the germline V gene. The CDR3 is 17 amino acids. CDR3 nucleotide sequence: TGTGCCAGCAGCTTAAGGCGGGGGGCCGCGGCTCGCGAGACCCAGTACTTC. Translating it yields CASSLRRGAAARETQYF.

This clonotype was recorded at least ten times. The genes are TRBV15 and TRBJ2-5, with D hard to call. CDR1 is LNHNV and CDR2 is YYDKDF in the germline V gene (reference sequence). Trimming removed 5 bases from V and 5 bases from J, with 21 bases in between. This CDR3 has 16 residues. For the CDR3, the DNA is TGTGCCACCAGCCCTCGCTTGGCCGGGCACACGGAGACCCAGTACTTC. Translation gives CATSPRLAGHTETQYF.

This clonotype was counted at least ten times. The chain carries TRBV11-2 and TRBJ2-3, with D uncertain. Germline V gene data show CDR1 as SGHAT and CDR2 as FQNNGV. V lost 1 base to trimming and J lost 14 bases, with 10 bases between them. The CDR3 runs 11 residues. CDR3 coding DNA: TGTGCCAGCAGCTTAGGTAGAAGGTTGTATTTT. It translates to CASSLGRRLYF.

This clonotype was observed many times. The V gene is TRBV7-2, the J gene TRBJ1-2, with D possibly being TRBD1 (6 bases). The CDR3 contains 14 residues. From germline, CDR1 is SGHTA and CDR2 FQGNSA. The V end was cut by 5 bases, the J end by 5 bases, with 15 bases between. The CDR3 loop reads CASSRTGSVYGYTF. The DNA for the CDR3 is TGTGCCAGCAGCCGTACAGGGAGTGTGTATGGCTACACCTTC.